The source of this TCR beta chain is a study of regulatory T cells in long-lasting Graves disease. iRepertoire HTBI primers and Arm-PCR of CDR3 regions built TCR beta libraries. MiXCR was run by TCRdb on the multiplex PCR reads, yielding one entry per CDR3 protein. The table lists over 400,000 distinct CDR3 sequences, 11% to 15% of them singletons, with approximately 15% in the top ten. Time point indicated: newly diagnosed GD, antithyroid drugs for less than 3 months. Extracted RNA from PBMCs served as the source of the TCR library. This same sample was also part of a study on T cells in Graves' hyperthyroidism and ophthalmopathy. Per that paper: The study left out patients who had uncontrolled infection, other autoimmune disease, pregnancy or lactation. The HTBI primer set was used in a first-round RT-PCR of the TCR CDR3.

This specimen was peripheral blood mononuclear cells (PBMCs), taken at new diagnosis, from a patient treated with antithyroid drugs. This TCR derives from a woman aged 50 to 60 with Graves disease.

DNA of the CDR3: TGTGCCATCAGTGAGTCGAACGGCTACGAGCAGTACTTC. Protein sequence: CAISESNGYEQYF. V and J are TRBV10-3 and TRBJ2-7; unclear D gene. The CDR3 totals 13 residues. V was pared by 0 bases and J by 3 bases, with 6 bases between. CDR1 and CDR2 from the germline V gene are ENHRY and SYGVKD.